A single sample gave rise to the 4 T cell receptor beta chains below, sequenced in a study of blood T cells in healthy people across ages. A second roughly 6 to 11 cycle PCR used barcoded and J-beta primers. Via MiXCR, TCRdb re-called the 5' RACE reads, giving one row per CDR3 protein. Among about 2 million distinct CDR3 sequences listed, about 50% were seen once. Sequenced input: blood. These receptor sequences come from a woman aged 40 to 50 in good health.

The chain joins TRBV20-1 to TRBJ2-5; TRBD2 matches at 8 bases. Trimming cost V 0 bases and J 4 bases; bases outside gene matches: 10. Germline assignment: CDR1 DFQATT and CDR2 SNEGSKA (reference sequence). The CDR3 runs 16 residues. The CDR3 DNA is TGCAGTGCTAGAGAGTACACTAGCGGTTCACCAGAGACCCAGTACTTC. Translation gives CSAREYTSGSPETQYF.

This clonotype came up many times. The chain joins TRBV25-1 to TRBJ2-1; 15 bases align to TRBD2. Germline trimming cut 1 base from V and 0 bases from J; bases unmatched to any gene: 4. CDR3 size: 19 residues. From germline, CDR1 is MGHDK and CDR2 SYGVNS. Written as DNA, the CDR3 is TGTGCCAGCAGTGAATGGGGGACTAGCGGGGGGAGCTCCTACAATGAGCAGTTCTTC. Its translation: CASSEWGTSGGSSYNEQFF.

This clonotype appeared once. V gene TRBV5-4 combines with J gene TRBJ1-2, with a weak D call TRBD1 (5 bases). The CDR3 length is 13 residues. Looked up from germline, CDR1 is SGHNT and CDR2 is YYREEE (reference sequence). V lost 4 bases and J 8 bases, leaving 15 bases between the germline ends. The DNA for the CDR3 is TGTGCCAGCAGCAACGACAGATTTTACGGCTACACCTTC. Translating it yields CASSNDRFYGYTF.

This chain joins TRBV20-1 and TRBJ2-3, with D perhaps TRBD2 (6 bases). Germline assignment: CDR1 DFQATT and CDR2 SNEGSKA (reference sequence). Deletions cut 1 base from V and 1 base from J, with 12 bases between. The CDR3 runs to 15 residues. For the CDR3, the DNA is TGCAGTGCTAGAGGTTTTGGCGGGGGCACAGATACGCAGTATTTT. Its protein is CSARGFGGGTDTQYF.